This T cell receptor beta chain was profiled in a study of T-cell reconstitution after alpha-beta-depleted transplantation in children. Overall study results and limits: Once a year had passed after transplant, T-cell counts and diversity came mostly from newly produced T cells.

In the case of this clonotype: Its antigen is still unknown.

The authors prepared the TCRbeta library with unique molecular identifiers. TCRdb re-analysed the PCR reads in MiXCR, keeping a single row per CDR3 protein. The data hold about 600,000 distinct CDR3 sequences, with approximately 12% observed a single time. The CDR3 runs 15 residues. The germline gives CDR1 SGHNT, CDR2 YYREEE (reference sequence). V was clipped by 4 bases and J by 2 bases; unmatched bases: 6. The sample here was PBMCs, mostly from graft donor cells, taken 360 days after TCRalphabeta/CD19-depleted stem cell transplant. This chain joins TRBV5-4 and TRBJ2-5, with TRBD2 matching over 9 bases. The receptor comes from a male patient aged 10 to 17 who had a stem cell transplant for acute myeloid leukemia, so the T cells may come from the graft donor. The DNA for the CDR3 is TGTGCCAGCAGCCGTGTTACTAGCGGGCAAGAGACCCAGTACTTC. This encodes CASSRVTSGQETQYF.